The entry below describes one TCR beta chain. This CDR3 spans 14 amino acids. Germline V gene data show CDR1 as MNHNS and CDR2 as SASEGT. Trimming stripped 5 bases from V and 3 bases from J, with 14 bases between. This entry is derived from a study of shared clonotypes between healthy human individuals. Researchers ran the assay at a deep level. Across several immunoSEQ plates, the genomic DNA of each subset was split evenly. Some clones are missing from TCRdb's copy, which holds only in-frame ones; the method was immunoSEQ multiplex PCR. The sample shows a few million clones, more than 80% of them seen only once.

This receptor was obtained from a man aged 18-30 years in good health. Some clones in this sample may be carry-over from other donors' samples. Sequences were obtained from naive CD4+ T cells from PBMCs. Subset specified: CD45RA+ positively selected. The chain joins TRBV6-1 to TRBJ2-7, with D possibly being TRBD2 (6 bases). The CDR3 sequence: CASSTGGILYEQYF. The CDR3 bases are TGTGCCAGCAGTACCGGGGGAATCCTCTACGAGCAGTACTTC.